One T cell receptor (beta chain) is described in this entry. Its antigen is currently not known. One base away there is no much larger clone; base qualities are not given. The sample belongs to a study of T cell clonotyping in hematopoietic cell transplantation (TCRdb year 2021). For context, the study as a whole: The study collected 135 blood samples from about 40 consecutive transplant recipients and their related donors. Recruitment of patients ran from September 2015 to early 2017, and follow-up continued until September 2020 or until death.

With the immunoSEQ assay, which is a bias-controlled multiplex PCR relying on V- and J-specific primers, TCR beta CDR3 regions were amplified from genomic DNA. In a second PCR step, a proprietary barcode and Illumina adapter sequences were attached to the CDR3 amplicons. An Illumina MiSeq instrument was used for sequencing of the CDR3 libraries. As for the authors' bioinformatics: Export and quality control were performed with immunoSEQ Analyzer 3.0, and downstream analyses were performed with R Bioconductor and Immunarch. Repertoire metrics were calculated using only productive rearrangements within the normalized downsampled data set. Pathologically expanded clonotypes were defined as those larger than 5 templates in the normalized cohort. The Inverse Simpson Index served as the measure of repertoire diversity. To capture all clonotypes, the CMV-specificity analyses were run on the non-normalized data set. Entries here come from immuneACCESS through TCRdb and include only in-frame sequences with V and J called. Some clones fail to appear in such tables; in the studies checked, an unresolved V gene covers under half of the shortfall, and the cause of the remainder is unknown. V, J and clone size were drawn from that table, and D and trimming were deduced from the DNA. This sample gives around 16,000 clones in total; around 55% of them show up just once. The ten biggest clones cover approximately 12% of the sample.

The intended sense of this specimen's time point label: 30 days after allo-HCT. Blood from recipients was drawn roughly 28 days before transplant, then again at days 30, 100 and 180 after transplant. Nuclei Lysis Solution was used to extract genomic DNA from fresh or cryopreserved unfractionated peripheral blood mononuclear cells. The germline V gene yields SGHVS for CDR1 and FQNEAQ for CDR2. Its CDR3 holds 12 amino acids, cysteine through phenylalanine. The read is trimmed to its CDR3 DNA, 36 bases read in frame from base 1. A distance of 8 bases separates the germline ends of V and J, which lose 6 bases and 2 bases respectively. Points the paper makes about the study in general: A decrease in recipient TCR diversity was observed after transplant, and a progressive increase in pathologically expanded clonotypes was seen from day 30 to day 180. Broader posttransplant TCR repertoire diversity was predicted by donor and pretransplant recipient Inverse Simpson Index values. Recipient repertoires showed only a small fraction of overlap with donor repertoires, and over 95% appeared de novo at the given depth. Sample size was limited, and cells were not sorted, so CD4 and CD8 repertoire contributions could not be separated.

The receptor was derived from a male patient in his fifties who had an allogeneic stem cell transplant from an unrelated donor, so T cells may come from the graft donor. Some clones in this sample may be carry-over from other donors' samples. This chain is built from TRBV7-8 and TRBJ2-7; no D gene call is confident. The sample in question was PBMCs, obtained 30 days after allogeneic stem cell transplant. For the CDR3, the sequence is CASRRLAYEQYF. The sequenced DNA: TGTGCCAGCAGAAGATTAGCCTACGAGCAGTACTTC.